The clone carrying this T cell receptor (beta chain) was observed a handful of times. Its specificity is unknown. This entry comes from a study of T-cell reconstitution after alpha-beta-depleted transplantation in children. Study results and caveats: The main origin of T-cell counts and diversity one year after transplant was newly produced T cells.

Trimming removed 2 bases from V and 2 bases from J; junction bases left unmatched: 6. This CDR3 has 16 residues. From germline, CDR1 is MNHEY and CDR2 SVGAGI. Unique molecular identifiers were used to barcode this TCRbeta library. One entry per CDR3 protein results from TCRdb running MiXCR on the PCR reads. The data contain fewer than 350,000 distinct CDR3 sequences, 6.5% to 9% of them singletons. The sequenced sample was peripheral blood, obtained 360 days after TCRalphabeta/CD19-depleted stem cell transplant. The chain links TRBV6-5 to TRBJ2-3; 8 nucleotides match TRBD2. This TCR came from a female patient between 2 and 10 years old who had a stem cell transplant for Fanconi anemia, so the T cells may come from the graft donor. The CDR3 sequence: CASSYLLAGFTDTQYF. CDR3 DNA: TGTGCCAGCAGTTACCTCCTAGCGGGTTTCACAGATACGCAGTATTTT.